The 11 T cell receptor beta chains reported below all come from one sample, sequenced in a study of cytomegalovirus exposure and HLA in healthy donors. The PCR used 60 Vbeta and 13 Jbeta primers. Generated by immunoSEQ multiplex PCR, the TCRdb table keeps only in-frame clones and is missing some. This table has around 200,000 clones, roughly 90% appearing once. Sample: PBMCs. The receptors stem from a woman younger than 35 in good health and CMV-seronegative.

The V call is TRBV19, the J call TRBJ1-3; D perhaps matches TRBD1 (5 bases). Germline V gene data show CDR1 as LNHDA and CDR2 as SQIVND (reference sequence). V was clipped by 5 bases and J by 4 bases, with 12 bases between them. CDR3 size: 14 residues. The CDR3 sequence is CASSLPGIGNTIYF. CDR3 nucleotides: TGTGCCAGTAGTCTCCCAGGGATCGGAAACACCATATATTTT.

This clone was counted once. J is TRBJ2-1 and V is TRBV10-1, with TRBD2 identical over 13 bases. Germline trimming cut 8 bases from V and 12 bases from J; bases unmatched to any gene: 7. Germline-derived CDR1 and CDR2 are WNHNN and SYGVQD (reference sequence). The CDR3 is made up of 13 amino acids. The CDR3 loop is CASDWTSGGGQFF. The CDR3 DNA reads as TGCGCCAGCGATTGGACTAGCGGGGGAGGGCAGTTCTTC.

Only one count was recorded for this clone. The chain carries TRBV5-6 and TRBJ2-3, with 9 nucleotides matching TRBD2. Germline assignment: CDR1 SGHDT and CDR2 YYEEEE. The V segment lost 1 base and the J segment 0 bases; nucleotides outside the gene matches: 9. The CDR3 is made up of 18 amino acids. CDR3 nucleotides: TGTGCCAGCAGCTTGCGGGGCGGGAGGGGTTTTAGCACAGATACGCAGTATTTT. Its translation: CASSLRGGRGFSTDTQYF.

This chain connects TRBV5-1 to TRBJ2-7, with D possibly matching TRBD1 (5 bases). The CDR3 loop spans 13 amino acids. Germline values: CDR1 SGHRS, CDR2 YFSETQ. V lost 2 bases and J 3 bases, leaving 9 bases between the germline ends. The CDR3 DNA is TGCGCCAGCAGCTTCCGACAGAACTACGAGCAGTACTTC. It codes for CASSFRQNYEQYF. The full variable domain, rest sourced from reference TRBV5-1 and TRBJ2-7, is KAGVTQTPRYLIKTRGQQVTLSCSPISGHRSVSWYQQTPGQGLQFLFEYFSETQRNKGNFPGRFSGRQFSNSRSEMNVSTLELGDSALYLCASSFRQNYEQYFGPGTRLTVT.

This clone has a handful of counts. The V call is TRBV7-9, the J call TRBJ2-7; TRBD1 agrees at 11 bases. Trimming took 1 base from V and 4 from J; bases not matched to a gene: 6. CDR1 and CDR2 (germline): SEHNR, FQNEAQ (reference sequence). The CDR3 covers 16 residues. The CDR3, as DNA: TGTGCCAGCAGCTTAGTCCCCGGGACAGGGGGGTACGAGCAGTACTTC. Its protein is CASSLVPGTGGYEQYF.

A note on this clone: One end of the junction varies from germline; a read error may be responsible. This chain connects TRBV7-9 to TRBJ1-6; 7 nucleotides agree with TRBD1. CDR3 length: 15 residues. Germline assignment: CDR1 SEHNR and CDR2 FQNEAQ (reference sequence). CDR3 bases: TGTTCCAGCAGCTGGGACAGCCTGGATAATTCACCCCTCCACTTT. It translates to CSSSWDSLDNSPLHF.

The CDR3 nucleotides are TGTGCCAGCAGCATAGGACAGGTGAGCTCCTACGAGCAGTACTTC. This encodes CASSIGQVSSYEQYF. The chain joins TRBV6-5 to TRBJ2-7, with TRBD1 matching over 7 bases. CDR3 length: 15 residues. Germline V gene sequence: CDR1 MNHEY, CDR2 SVGAGI. V lost 6 bases, J lost 0 bases, and 8 bases stayed unmatched.

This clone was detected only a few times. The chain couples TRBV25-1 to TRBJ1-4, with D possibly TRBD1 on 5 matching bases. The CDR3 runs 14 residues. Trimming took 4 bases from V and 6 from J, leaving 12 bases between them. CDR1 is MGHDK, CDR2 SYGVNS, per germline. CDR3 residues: CASSVGDGYEKLFF. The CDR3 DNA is TGTGCCAGCAGTGTAGGGGATGGGTATGAAAAACTGTTTTTT.

This chain's CDR3 is CASSLDSGNNQGYTF. The DNA for the CDR3 is TGTGCCAGCAGCTTAGACTCAGGGAACAATCAGGGCTACACCTTC. This chain uses TRBV11-3 with TRBJ1-2, with D possibly TRBD1 on 5 matching bases. Germline CDR1 SGHNT, CDR2 YENEEA. CDR3 length: 15 amino acids. Between the trimmed V and J ends, which lost 0 bases and 8 bases, there was a span of 16 bases.

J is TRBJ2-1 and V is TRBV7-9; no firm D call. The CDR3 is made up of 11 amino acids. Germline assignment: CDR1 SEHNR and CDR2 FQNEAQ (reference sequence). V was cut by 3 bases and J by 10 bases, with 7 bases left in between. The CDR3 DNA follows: TGTGCCAGCAGCTTGACCAGGGAGCAGTTCTTC. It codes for CASSLTREQFF.

This CDR3 is CASSQQGVAGNTIYF. The CDR3, as DNA: TGTGCCAGCAGCCAGCAGGGGGTGGCTGGAAACACCATATATTTT. The rearrangement joins TRBV7-2 to TRBJ1-3, with 7 nucleotides matching TRBD1. V lost 5 bases, J lost 2 bases, and 6 bases stayed unmatched. Germline assignment: CDR1 SGHTA and CDR2 FQGNSA. This CDR3 spans 15 amino acids.